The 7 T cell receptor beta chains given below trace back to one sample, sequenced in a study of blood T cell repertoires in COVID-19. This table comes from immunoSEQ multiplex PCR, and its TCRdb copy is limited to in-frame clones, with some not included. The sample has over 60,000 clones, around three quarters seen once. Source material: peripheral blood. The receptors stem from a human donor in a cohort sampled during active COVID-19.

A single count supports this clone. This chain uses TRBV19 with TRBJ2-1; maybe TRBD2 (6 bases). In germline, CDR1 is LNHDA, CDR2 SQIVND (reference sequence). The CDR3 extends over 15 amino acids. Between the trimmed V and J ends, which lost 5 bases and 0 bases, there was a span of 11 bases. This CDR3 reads CASSSQRVSYNEQFF. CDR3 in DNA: TGTGCCAGTAGTTCCCAGCGGGTCTCCTACAATGAGCAGTTCTTC.

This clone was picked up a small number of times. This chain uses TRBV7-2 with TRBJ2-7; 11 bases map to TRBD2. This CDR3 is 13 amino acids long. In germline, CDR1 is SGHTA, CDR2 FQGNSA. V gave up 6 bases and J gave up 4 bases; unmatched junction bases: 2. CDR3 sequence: CASSRLAGYEQYF. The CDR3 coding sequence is TGTGCCAGCAGTAGACTAGCGGGATACGAGCAGTACTTC.

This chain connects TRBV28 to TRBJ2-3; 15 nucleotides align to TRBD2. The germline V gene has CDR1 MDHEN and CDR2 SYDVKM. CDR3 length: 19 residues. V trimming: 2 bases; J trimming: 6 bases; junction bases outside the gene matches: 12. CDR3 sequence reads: CASSLRTSGRGAGRDTQYF. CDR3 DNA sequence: TGTGCCAGCAGTTTAAGGACTAGCGGGAGGGGGGCCGGTCGGGATACGCAGTATTTT.

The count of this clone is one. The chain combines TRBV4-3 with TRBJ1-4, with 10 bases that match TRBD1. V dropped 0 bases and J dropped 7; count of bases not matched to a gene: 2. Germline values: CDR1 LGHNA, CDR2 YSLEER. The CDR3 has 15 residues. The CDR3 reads CASSQDGDRGEKLFF. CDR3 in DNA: TGCGCCAGCAGCCAAGACGGGGACAGGGGTGAAAAACTGTTTTTT.

The CDR3 region is CASSHPPEREGRDTQYF. CDR3 sequence (DNA): TGTGCCAGCAGCCATCCACCAGAGCGGGAGGGCAGAGATACGCAGTATTTT. The chain joins TRBV7-2 to TRBJ2-3, with 10 nucleotides matching TRBD2. The germline CDR1 and CDR2 sequences are SGHTA and FQGNSA. V lost 5 bases, J lost 5 bases, and 13 bases stayed unmatched. This CDR3 has 17 residues.

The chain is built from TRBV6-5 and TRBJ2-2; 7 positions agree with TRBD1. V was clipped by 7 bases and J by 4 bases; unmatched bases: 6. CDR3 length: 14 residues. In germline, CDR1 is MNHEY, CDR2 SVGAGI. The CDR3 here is CASTRGQGTGELFF. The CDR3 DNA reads TGTGCCAGCACTAGGGGGCAAGGCACCGGGGAGCTGTTTTTT.

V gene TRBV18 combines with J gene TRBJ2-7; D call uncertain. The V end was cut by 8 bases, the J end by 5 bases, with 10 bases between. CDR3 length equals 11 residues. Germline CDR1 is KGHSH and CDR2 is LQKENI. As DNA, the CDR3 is TGTGCCAGCGCGACGCAGGACGAGCAGTACTTC. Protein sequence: CASATQDEQYF.